This T cell receptor (beta chain) came from a study of regulatory T cells in long-lasting Graves disease. Study-level information: Patients newly diagnosed with Graves' had been on antithyroid drugs for under 3 months.

This CDR3 has 13 residues. Deletions cut 4 bases from V and 3 bases from J, with 6 bases between. Per germline, CDR1 SGHTA and CDR2 FQGNSA. Time point denoted: newly diagnosed GD, antithyroid drugs for less than 3 months. PBMCs were the source of the RNA used for TCR sequencing. Library construction for TCR beta used iRepertoire HTBI primers and Arm-PCR of CDR3 regions. One entry per CDR3 protein results from TCRdb running MiXCR on the multiplex PCR reads. Among over 350,000 distinct CDR3 sequences listed, 15% were seen once. This clonotype was detected only a few times. These data were likewise used in another study, on T cells in Graves' hyperthyroidism and ophthalmopathy.

Sample: peripheral blood mononuclear cells (PBMCs), taken at new diagnosis, from a patient treated with antithyroid drugs. The TCR sequence derives from a woman aged 35 to 49 with Graves disease. The chain carries TRBV7-2 and TRBJ2-2, with no clear D. CDR3 residues: CASSSGDTGELFF. The CDR3 coding sequence is TGTGCCAGCAGCTCAGGAGACACCGGGGAGCTGTTTTTT.